This TCR beta chain was observed in a study of cytomegalovirus exposure and HLA in healthy donors. In regard to this clone: Its matching antigen is unknown.

V was shortened by 0 bases and J by 4 bases, with 9 bases between the two germline ends. CDR1 and CDR2 from the germline V gene are SGHDT and YYEEEE. The CDR3 covers 14 residues. Study-wide points: An analysis was carried out later, and it reportedly showed fewer N-insertions in an Asian-associated ancestry cluster than the approximately 680-donor mean.

The PCR employed 60 Vbeta primers together with 13 Jbeta primers. Assay used: immunoSEQ multiplex PCR; TCRdb lists only in-frame clones, some missing. This table has 60,000 to 75,000 clones, around 85% appearing once. The TCR comes from a woman aged 30 to 39 in good health and CMV-seronegative. Sequenced material: PBMCs. This chain uses TRBV5-6 with TRBJ2-3; D unresolved. CDR3 in DNA: TGTGCCAGCAGCTTGGTAAACGAGGCAGATACGCAGTATTTT. Its translation is CASSLVNEADTQYF.